The TCR beta chain under discussion was sequenced for a study of T cell responses to AZD1222 COVID-19 vaccine. Regarding this clone: Its antigen is not identified.

Study-wide results and limits: Spike-specific TCR repertoires showed rising breadth and depth after two AZD1222 doses. The CD4 TCRs associated with vaccination extended across spike and predominated at 160-218 and 743-854. The sample set comprised mostly white British donors with more females, and clonal diversity was possibly underestimated. Targeting of unmutated variant regions was reportedly seen in nearly half of spike-specific TCRs.

This CDR3 spans 15 amino acids. Trimming removed 6 bases from V and 0 bases from J, with 12 bases in between. CDR1 and CDR2 (germline): MNHNY, SVGAGI (reference sequence). Assay: immunoSEQ multiplex PCR; the TCRdb copy retains only in-frame clones and omits some. The profile shows tens of thousands of clones, about 85% of them singletons. This chain uses TRBV6-6 with TRBJ1-5; D possibly corresponds to TRBD1 (6 bases). Sequences were derived from peripheral blood, sampled on day 0 of MenACWY control vaccination. This TCR came from an adult in good health. CDR3 protein: CASSQQGNSNQPQHF. The CDR3, as DNA: TGTGCCAGCAGCCAACAGGGAAATAGCAATCAGCCCCAGCATTTT.